These 10 T cell receptor beta chains share one sample of origin, sequenced in a study of blood T cells in healthy people across ages. Sample-barcoded 5' priming and a J-beta primer mix drove a second PCR of roughly 6 to 12 cycles. TCRdb re-called the 5' RACE reads through MiXCR, storing one row per CDR3 protein. This table has hundreds of thousands of distinct CDR3 sequences, 20% to 25% appearing once. What was sequenced was blood. All receptors derive from an older man in good health.

In its sample, this clonotype was seen a few times. This sequence joins TRBV20-1 and TRBJ1-5, with 8 bases lining up with TRBD1. The CDR3 is 13 residues long. CDR1 is DFQATT, CDR2 SNEGSKA, per germline (reference sequence). The CDR3 protein is CSYSDRVGQPQHF. In DNA, the CDR3 is TGCAGCTATTCGGACAGGGTGGGTCAGCCCCAGCATTTT.

The chain joins TRBV5-1 to TRBJ1-2; possibly TRBD1 for D (5 bases). CDR1 is SGHRS, CDR2 YFSETQ, per germline. The CDR3 is 15 amino acids. V dropped 1 base and J dropped 1 base, with 11 bases sitting between them. CDR3 DNA: TGCGCCAGCAGCTTGCTCGACAGTTTTAACTATGGCTACACCTTC. Its translation is CASSLLDSFNYGYTF.

This clonotype occurred a few times. The rearrangement uses TRBV7-9 and TRBJ2-1; 8 bases align to TRBD2. Germline CDR1 is SEHNR and CDR2 is FQNEAQ (reference sequence). With V trimmed by 1 base and J by 3 bases, 5 bases remained unmatched. The CDR3 runs 16 residues. The CDR3 DNA follows: TGTGCCAGCAGCTTAGAGGCTAGCGGGTACTACAATGAGCAGTTCTTC. It codes for CASSLEASGYYNEQFF. Variable domain in full (rest from reference TRBV7-9 and TRBJ2-1): DTGVSQNPRHKITKRGQNVTFRCDPISEHNRLYWYRQTLGQGPEFLTYFQNEAQLEKSRLLSDRFSAERPKGSFSTLEIQRTEQGDSAMYLCASSLEASGYYNEQFFGPGTRLTVL.

This clonotype was found a few times. The chain uses TRBV3-1 and TRBJ2-7, with D maybe TRBD1 (6 bases). Germline V gene sequence: CDR1 LGHDT, CDR2 YNNKEL (reference sequence). This CDR3 is 13 amino acids long. The ends were cut back, 1 base at V and 7 bases at J, with 11 bases in the middle. The CDR3 here is CASSQVGGEEQYF. The CDR3 DNA is TGTGCCAGCAGCCAAGTAGGGGGAGAGGAGCAGTACTTC.

This rearrangement joins TRBV7-9 to TRBJ2-1, with a tentative D call TRBD2 (5 bases). Germline-derived CDR1 and CDR2 are SEHNR and FQNEAQ (reference sequence). The CDR3 sequence is 16 residues long. The germline V and J ends were trimmed by 4 bases and 0 bases, with 13 bases remaining between them. The CDR3 region is CASSWAGPSSYNEQFF. The CDR3 nucleotides are TGTGCCAGCAGCTGGGCGGGCCCCAGCTCCTACAATGAGCAGTTCTTC. Looking up the rest from reference TRBV7-9 and TRBJ2-1 gives the full variable domain: DTGVSQNPRHKITKRGQNVTFRCDPISEHNRLYWYRQTLGQGPEFLTYFQNEAQLEKSRLLSDRFSAERPKGSFSTLEIQRTEQGDSAMYLCASSWAGPSSYNEQFFGPGTRLTVL.

The chain has TRBV5-1 and TRBJ2-7; TRBD2 matches at 10 bases. The ends lost 2 bases at V and 3 bases at J; junction bases unmatched: 8. The CDR3 has 16 residues. Germline CDR1 is SGHRS and CDR2 is YFSETQ. In nucleotides, the CDR3 is TGCGCCAGCAGCTTTATATCGGGACTAGCGAGCTACGAGCAGTACTTC. Translated: CASSFISGLASYEQYF.

This clonotype has just a few counts. The genes are TRBV5-1 and TRBJ2-1; a weak D match, TRBD2 (5 bases). Germline V lookup: CDR1 SGHRS, CDR2 YFSETQ. V lost 4 bases and J lost 6, with 11 bases in between. The CDR3 runs 13 residues. This CDR3 reads CASSPMGSNEQFF. In nucleotides, the CDR3 is TGCGCCAGCAGCCCTATGGGGAGCAATGAGCAGTTCTTC.

This clonotype occurred many times. CDR3 sequence reads: CSGSTGKRETQYF. The CDR3 DNA follows: TGCAGCGGATCTACCGGGAAACGAGAGACCCAGTACTTC. The chain is built from TRBV29-1 and TRBJ2-5; TRBD2 might be the D (5 bases). The CDR3 has 13 amino acids. The V gene lost 7 bases and the J gene lost 4 bases, with 16 bases spanning the gap. Germline V gives CDR1 SQVTM, CDR2 ANQGSEA.

This clonotype has only a few counts. The junction departs from germline at one end; a sequencing error may be responsible. V and J are TRBV29-1 and TRBJ2-4; TRBD2 is a possible D gene (6 bases). The CDR3 runs 14 residues. Germline CDR1 SQVTM, CDR2 ANQGSEA. This CDR3 reads CNVEDHPGRNIQYF. The CDR3 DNA is TGCAACGTTGAAGATCATCCAGGGAGGAACATTCAGTACTTC.

Ten or more counts support this clonotype. Compared with germline, one end of the junction differs, possibly owing to a read error. The J gene is TRBJ1-4, the V gene TRBV5-1; 8 bases line up with TRBD1. This CDR3 is built from 14 residues. From germline, CDR1 is SGHRS and CDR2 YFSETQ. The CDR3, as DNA: TGTGCCAGCAGCTTAGGACAGGGCGGTGAAAAACTGTTTTTT. Translating it yields CASSLGQGGEKLFF. Variable domain in full (rest from reference TRBV5-1 and TRBJ1-4): KAGVTQTPRYLIKTRGQQVTLSCSPISGHRSVSWYQQTPGQGLQFLFEYFSETQRNKGNFPGRFSGRQFSNSRSEMNVSTLELGDSALYLCASSLGQGGEKLFFGSGTQLSVL.